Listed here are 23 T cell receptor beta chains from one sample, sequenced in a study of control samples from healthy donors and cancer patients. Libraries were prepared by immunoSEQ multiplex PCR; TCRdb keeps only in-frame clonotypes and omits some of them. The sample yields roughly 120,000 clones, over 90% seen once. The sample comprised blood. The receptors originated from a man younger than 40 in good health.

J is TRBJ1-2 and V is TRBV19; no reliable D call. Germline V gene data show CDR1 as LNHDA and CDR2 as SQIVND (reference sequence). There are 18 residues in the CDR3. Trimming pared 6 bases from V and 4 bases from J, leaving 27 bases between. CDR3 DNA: TGTGCCAGTAGCGAACCCTGGGCGACAAGATACAAGGGCTATGGCTACACCTTC. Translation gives CASSEPWATRYKGYGYTF.

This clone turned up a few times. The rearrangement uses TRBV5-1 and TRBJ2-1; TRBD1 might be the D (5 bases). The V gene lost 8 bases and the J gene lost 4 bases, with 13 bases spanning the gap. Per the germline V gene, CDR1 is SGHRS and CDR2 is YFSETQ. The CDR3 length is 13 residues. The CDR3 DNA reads TGCGCCAGTTCACAACAGGATTACAATGAGCAGTTCTTC. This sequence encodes CASSQQDYNEQFF.

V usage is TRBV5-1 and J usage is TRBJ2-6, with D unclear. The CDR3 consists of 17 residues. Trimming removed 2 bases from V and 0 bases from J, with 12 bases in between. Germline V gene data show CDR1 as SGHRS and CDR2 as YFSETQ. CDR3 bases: TGCGCCAGCAGCTTTTTGGGTATAGCCTCTGGGGCCAACGTCCTGACTTTC. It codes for CASSFLGIASGANVLTF. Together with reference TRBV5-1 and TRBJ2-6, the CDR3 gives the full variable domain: KAGVTQTPRYLIKTRGQQVTLSCSPISGHRSVSWYQQTPGQGLQFLFEYFSETQRNKGNFPGRFSGRQFSNSRSEMNVSTLELGDSALYLCASSFLGIASGANVLTFGAGSRLTVL.

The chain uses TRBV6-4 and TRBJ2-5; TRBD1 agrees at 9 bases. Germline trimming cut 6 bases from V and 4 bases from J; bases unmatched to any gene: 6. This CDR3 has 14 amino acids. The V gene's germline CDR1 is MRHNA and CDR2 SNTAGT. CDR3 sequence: CASSPGTGRETQYF. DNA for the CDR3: TGTGCCAGCAGCCCCGGGACAGGGCGAGAGACCCAGTACTTC.

CDR3 in amino acids: CASSQVFGQETQYF. The CDR3 nucleotides read TGTGCCAGCAGCCAAGTATTCGGCCAAGAGACCCAGTACTTC. The chain employs TRBV3-1 (or the pseudogene TRBV3-2) and TRBJ2-5; D is uncertain. The CDR3 has 14 amino acids. The germline V and J ends were trimmed by 1 base and 1 base, with 7 bases remaining between them. Germline V CDR1 and CDR2: LGHDT, YNNKEL (reference sequence).

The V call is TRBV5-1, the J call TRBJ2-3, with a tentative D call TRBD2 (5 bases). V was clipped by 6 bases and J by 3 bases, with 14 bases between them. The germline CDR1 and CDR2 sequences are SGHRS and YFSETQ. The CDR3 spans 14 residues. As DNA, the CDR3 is TGCGCCAGCACCTGGCTAGCTCCGACAGATACGCAGTATTTT. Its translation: CASTWLAPTDTQYF.

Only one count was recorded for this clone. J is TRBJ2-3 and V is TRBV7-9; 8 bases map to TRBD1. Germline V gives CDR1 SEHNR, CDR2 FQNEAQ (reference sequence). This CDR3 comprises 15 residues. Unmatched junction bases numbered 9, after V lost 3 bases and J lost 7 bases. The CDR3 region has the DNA TGTGCCAGCAGCTTTTTCAGGGGGCTTCTATATACGCAGTATTTT. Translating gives CASSFFRGLLYTQYF.

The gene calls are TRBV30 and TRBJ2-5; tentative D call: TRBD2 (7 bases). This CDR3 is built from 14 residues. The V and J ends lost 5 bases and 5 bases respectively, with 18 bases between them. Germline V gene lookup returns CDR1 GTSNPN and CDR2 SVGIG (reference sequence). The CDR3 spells CAWQLTGGRETQYF. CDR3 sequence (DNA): TGTGCCTGGCAGCTCACGGGGGGCCGTGAGACCCAGTACTTC.

The DNA for the CDR3 is TGTGCCAGCAGTGAAGCCCCCGGGGGTGTGCCCTATGGCTACACCTTC. The encoded protein is CASSEAPGGVPYGYTF. The chain links TRBV6-1 to TRBJ1-2, with D possibly matching TRBD1 (5 bases). Trimming took off 0 bases at V and 4 bases at J, with 15 bases between the two ends. The germline gives CDR1 MNHNS, CDR2 SASEGT. There are 16 residues in the CDR3.

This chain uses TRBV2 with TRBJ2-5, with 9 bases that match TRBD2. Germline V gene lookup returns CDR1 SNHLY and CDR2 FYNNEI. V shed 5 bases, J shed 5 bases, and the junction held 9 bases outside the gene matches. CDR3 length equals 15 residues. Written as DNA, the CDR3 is TGTGCCAGCAGTCTCTGGACTAGCGTTGTTGAGACCCAGTACTTC. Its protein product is CASSLWTSVVETQYF.

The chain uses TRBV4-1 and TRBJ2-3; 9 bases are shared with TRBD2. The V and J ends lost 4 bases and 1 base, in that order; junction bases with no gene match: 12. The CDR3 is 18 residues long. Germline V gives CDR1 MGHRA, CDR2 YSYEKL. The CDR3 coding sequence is TGCGCCAGCAGCCTTCGCGGGGGGGGCACTCCGGGCACAGATACGCAGTATTTT. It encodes CASSLRGGGTPGTDTQYF.

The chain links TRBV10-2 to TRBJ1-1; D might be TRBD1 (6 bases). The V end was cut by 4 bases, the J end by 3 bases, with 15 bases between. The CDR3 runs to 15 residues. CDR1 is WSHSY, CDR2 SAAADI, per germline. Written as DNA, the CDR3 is TGCGCCAGCAGTGCCCGGTCCAGGGGAGACACTGAAGCTTTCTTT. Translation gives CASSARSRGDTEAFF.

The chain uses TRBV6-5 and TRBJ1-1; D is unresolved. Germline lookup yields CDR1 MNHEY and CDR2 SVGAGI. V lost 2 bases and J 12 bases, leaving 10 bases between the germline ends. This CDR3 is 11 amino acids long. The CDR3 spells CASSYGLLPFF. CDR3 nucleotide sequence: TGTGCCAGCAGTTACGGTCTCTTGCCTTTCTTT.

The CDR3 coding sequence is TGTGCCTGGAGTGGCGCACCTCGAGGGGATACGCAGTATTTT. Translated: CAWSGAPRGDTQYF. This chain joins TRBV30 and TRBJ2-3, with a possible D match to TRBD2 (5 bases). CDR3 size: 14 residues. The V and J ends lost 1 base and 6 bases respectively, with 14 bases between them. CDR1 is GTSNPN, CDR2 SVGIG, per germline (reference sequence).

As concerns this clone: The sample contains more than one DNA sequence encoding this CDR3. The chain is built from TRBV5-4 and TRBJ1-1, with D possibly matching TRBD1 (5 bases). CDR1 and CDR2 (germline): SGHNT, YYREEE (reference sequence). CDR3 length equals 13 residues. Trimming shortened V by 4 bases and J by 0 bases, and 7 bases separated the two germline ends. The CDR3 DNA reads TGTGCCAGCAGCCTGACAGTGAACACTGAAGCTTTCTTT. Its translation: CASSLTVNTEAFF.

CDR3 coding DNA: TGCGCCAGCAGCTTGGCGGGGGGCGAGTTGGCTGAAGCTTTCTTT. This gives the protein CASSLAGGELAEAFF. This chain connects TRBV5-1 to TRBJ1-1; weak D call: TRBD1 (6 bases). Germline CDR1 SGHRS, CDR2 YFSETQ. The V end lost 0 bases, the J end lost 6 bases, and 15 bases lay between the germline ends. The CDR3 has 15 residues.

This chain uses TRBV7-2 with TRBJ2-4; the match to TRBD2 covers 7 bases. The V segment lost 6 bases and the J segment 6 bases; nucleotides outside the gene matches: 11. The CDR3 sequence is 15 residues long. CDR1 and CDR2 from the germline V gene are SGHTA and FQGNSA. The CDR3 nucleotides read TGTGCCAGCAGTCCCTTCGGGGGGTTAGGAAACATTCAGTACTTC. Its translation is CASSPFGGLGNIQYF.

This CDR3 is CASSLRGFLSGEKLFF. The CDR3 nucleotides read TGTGCCAGTAGTTTGCGGGGGTTTTTGAGTGGTGAAAAACTGTTTTTT. The chain links TRBV19 to TRBJ1-4; tentatively, D is TRBD1 (5 bases). The CDR3 covers 16 residues. Germline V gives CDR1 LNHDA, CDR2 SQIVND (reference sequence). V dropped 5 bases and J dropped 7 bases, with 20 bases sitting between them.

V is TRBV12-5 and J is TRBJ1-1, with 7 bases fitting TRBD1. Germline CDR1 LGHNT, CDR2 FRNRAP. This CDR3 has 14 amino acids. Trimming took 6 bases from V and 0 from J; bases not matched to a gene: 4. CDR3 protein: CASGPGTVNTEAFF. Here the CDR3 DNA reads TGTGCTAGTGGGCCCGGGACAGTGAACACTGAAGCTTTCTTT.

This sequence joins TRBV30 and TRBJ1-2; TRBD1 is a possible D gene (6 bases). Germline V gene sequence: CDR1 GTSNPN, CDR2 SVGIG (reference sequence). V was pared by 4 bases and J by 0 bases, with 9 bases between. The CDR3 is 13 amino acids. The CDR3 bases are TGTGCCTGGACCCGGACAGCTAACTATGGCTACACCTTC. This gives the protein CAWTRTANYGYTF.

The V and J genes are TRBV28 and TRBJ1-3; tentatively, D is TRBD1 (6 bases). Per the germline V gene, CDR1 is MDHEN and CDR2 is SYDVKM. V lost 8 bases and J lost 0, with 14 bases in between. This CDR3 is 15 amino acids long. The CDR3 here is CASPLGTSSGNTIYF. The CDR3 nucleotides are TGTGCCAGCCCCCTGGGGACAAGCTCTGGAAACACCATATATTTT.

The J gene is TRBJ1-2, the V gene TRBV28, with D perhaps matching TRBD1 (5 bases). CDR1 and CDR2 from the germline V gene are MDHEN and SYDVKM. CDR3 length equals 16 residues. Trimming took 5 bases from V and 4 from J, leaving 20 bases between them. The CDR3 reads CASSATTTLGRYGYTF. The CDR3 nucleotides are TGTGCCAGCAGTGCCACGACAACCCTGGGACGCTATGGCTACACCTTC.

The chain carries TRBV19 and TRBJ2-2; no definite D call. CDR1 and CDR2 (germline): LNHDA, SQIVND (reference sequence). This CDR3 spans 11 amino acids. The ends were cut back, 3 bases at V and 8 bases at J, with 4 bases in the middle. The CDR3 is CASSISGELFF. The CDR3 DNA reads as TGTGCCAGTAGTATTTCGGGGGAGCTGTTTTTT. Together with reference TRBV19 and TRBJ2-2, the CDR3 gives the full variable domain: DGGITQSPKYLFRKEGQNVTLSCEQNLNHDAMYWYRQDPGQGLRLIYYSQIVNDFQKGDIAEGYSVSREKKESFPLTVTSAQKNPTAFYLCASSISGELFFGEGSRLTVL.